This TCR beta chain appears in the sequencing data of a study of T cell responses to AZD1222 COVID-19 vaccine. Study results and caveats: Nearly half of spike-specific TCRs reportedly target variant regions that are unmutated in the B.1.351 and B.1.1.7 variants. Among AZD1222 vaccinees, only 5 to 7 were seropositive at baseline.

Only in-frame clones appear in the TCRdb table, and some are missing; sequencing was by immunoSEQ multiplex PCR. Of some 100,000 clones in the sample, approximately 91% were seen once. For this clone: Its antigen is unidentified.

CDR3 length equals 14 residues. The germline V and J ends were trimmed by 2 bases and 7 bases, with 14 bases remaining between them. Germline V gene lookup returns CDR1 SGHNT and CDR2 YENEEA. The rearrangement joins TRBV11-3 to TRBJ1-2, with D uncertain. Sequenced here: peripheral blood, sampled on day 0 of AZD1222 vaccination. The TCR comes from an adult in good health. In DNA form, the CDR3 reads TGTGCCAGCAGCTTATACGGGCCGAGAAGTGGCTACACCTTC. As protein: CASSLYGPRSGYTF.